This T cell receptor beta chain stems from a study of blood T cell repertoires in COVID-19. Study in general: PBMCs, B-cell-depleted T cells, or T cells provided the cDNA or gDNA that made up the material.

Trimming removed 0 bases at V and 0 bases at J, with 13 bases between. CDR3 length: 17 residues. The germline gives CDR1 SGHDT, CDR2 YYEEEE. Original analysis: For nucleated cells, counts were estimated from reference gene primer amplification. Assay: immunoSEQ multiplex PCR; the TCRdb copy retains only in-frame clones and omits some. V and J calls plus clone size are reproduced from that table; the DNA served to infer D and trimming. The sample includes around 220,000 clones, over 80% of them seen just once. The TCR was taken from a human donor in a cohort sampled during active COVID-19. Sequenced input: peripheral blood. The chain uses TRBV5-6 and TRBJ1-3, with a weak D call TRBD1 (5 bases). CDR3 coding DNA: TGTGCCAGCAGCTTGGAGTTGGGGGGGATCTCTGGAAACACCATATATTTT. It specifies CASSLELGGISGNTIYF.